This T cell receptor beta chain emerged from a study of T cells in Graves' hyperthyroidism and ophthalmopathy. Study-wide results and caveats: In the blood, most expanded thyroid clonotypes above 0.001 appeared as well. A 13 V-J signature model discriminated ophthalmopathy versus stable hyperthyroidism.

Amplified regions were TCR beta CDR3 sequences from RNA transcripts. With the HTBI primer set, the TCR CDR3 went through a first round of RT-PCR. TCRdb called the multiplex PCR reads again in MiXCR, with one record for every CDR3 protein. The repertoire holds 480,000 or so distinct CDR3 sequences, with 40% to 50% as singletons. Exclusion of a patient resulted from uncontrolled infection, other autoimmune disease, pregnancy or lactation. About this clonotype: What it binds is not known.

The sequenced material came from peripheral blood or thyroid tissue (not recorded which). This receptor was obtained from an adult woman with Graves' disease, either hyperthyroidism or ophthalmopathy (not recorded which).

The CDR3 sequence: CSARRSGTGPNSPLHF. DNA of the CDR3: TGCAGTGCTAGAAGGAGCGGGACAGGGCCAAATTCACCCCTCCACTTT. This chain connects TRBV20-1 to TRBJ1-6, with 9 bases matching TRBD1. J gave up 7 bases and V 2 bases, and 9 bases lay outside the gene matches. CDR1 is DFQATT and CDR2 is SNEGSKA in the germline V gene (reference sequence). This CDR3 comprises 16 residues.